In this sample, the clone carrying this T cell receptor beta chain turned up many times. Its antigen is not identified. The germline V and J ends were trimmed by 4 bases and 7 bases, with 6 bases remaining between them. This CDR3 is built from 10 residues. From germline, CDR1 is SGHRS and CDR2 YFSETQ. The data belong to a study of Graves' ophthalmopathy and Graves' hyperthyroidism. For the study at large: The study drew peripheral blood at initial diagnosis, before any treatment. Study outcomes and limitations: Blood shared most expanded thyroid clonotypes above 0.001 frequency. A roughly 81% specificity and 85% to 90% sensitivity were achieved by a 13-signature model that separated ophthalmopathy from stable hyperthyroidism.

The study enrolled ophthalmopathy donors with moderate-to-severe activity, CAS ≥3, NOSPECS ≥4 and duration under 3 months. Amplification targeted the TCR beta CDR3 regions, with RNA transcripts as the source material. First-round RT-PCR used HTBI primers; second-round multiplex PCR followed. TCRdb processed the multiplex PCR reads anew with MiXCR; each CDR3 protein has one entry. The sample consists of around 43,000 distinct CDR3 sequences, approximately 52% of them appearing once. The specimen sequenced was peripheral blood. The TCR comes from an adult man with Graves' ophthalmopathy. The gene calls are TRBV5-1 and TRBJ2-7, with a tentative D call TRBD2 (5 bases). The CDR3, as DNA: TGCGCCAGCAGCCGAGGGGAGCAGTACTTC. Its translation: CASSRGEQYF.